This TCR beta chain stems from a study of cytomegalovirus exposure and HLA in healthy donors. With 60 Vbeta and 13 Jbeta primers, the PCR was carried out. Method: immunoSEQ multiplex PCR; TCRdb's copy keeps in-frame clones and lacks some. The sample contains about 190,000 clones, approximately 79% of which appear only once. This CDR3 has 13 residues. After removal of 4 bases from V and 9 bases from J, the junction contained 6 bases not matched to a gene. Germline V gene sequence: CDR1 SGHTA, CDR2 FQGTGA. This receptor was taken from a woman aged 18-29 years in good health and CMV-seronegative. Sequenced sample: PBMCs. V usage is TRBV7-3 and J usage is TRBJ2-1; 7 bases agree with TRBD2. Written as DNA, the CDR3 is TGTGCCAGCAGCTCAGGACTAGTTGGTGAGCAGTTCTTC. Translating gives CASSSGLVGEQFF.